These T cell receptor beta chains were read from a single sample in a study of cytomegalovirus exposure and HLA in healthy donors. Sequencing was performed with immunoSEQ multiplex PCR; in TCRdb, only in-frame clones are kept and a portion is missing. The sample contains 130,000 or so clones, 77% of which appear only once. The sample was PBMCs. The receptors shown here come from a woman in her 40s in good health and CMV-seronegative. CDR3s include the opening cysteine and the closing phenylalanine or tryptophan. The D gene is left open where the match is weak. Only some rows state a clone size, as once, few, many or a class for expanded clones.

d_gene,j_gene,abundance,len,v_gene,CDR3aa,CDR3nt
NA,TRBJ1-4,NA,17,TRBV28,CASSFSGTRIWREKLFF,TGTGCCAGCAGTTTTTCCGGGACAAGGATTTGGAGGGAAAAACTGTTTTTT
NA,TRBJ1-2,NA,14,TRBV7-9,CASSLVVAGDGYTF,TGTGCCAGCAGCTTAGTTGTTGCGGGGGATGGCTACACCTTC
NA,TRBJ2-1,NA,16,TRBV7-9,CASSLVDRGPYNEQFF,TGTGCCAGCAGCTTAGTAGATCGCGGGCCCTACAATGAGCAGTTCTTC
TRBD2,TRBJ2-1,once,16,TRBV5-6,CASRSTSGGAYNEQFF,TGTGCCAGCAGATCCACCAGCGGGGGGGCATACAATGAGCAGTTCTTC
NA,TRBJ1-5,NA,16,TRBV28,CASSLGGGFSNQPQHF,TGTGCCAGCAGTTTAGGGGGCGGGTTCAGCAATCAGCCCCAGCATTTT
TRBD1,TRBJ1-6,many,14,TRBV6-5,CASSGTGGNSPLHF,TGTGCCAGCAGCGGCACAGGGGGGAATTCACCCCTCCACTTT
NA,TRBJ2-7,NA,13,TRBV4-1,CASSQAGAYEQYF,TGCGCCAGCAGCCAAGCGGGAGCCTACGAGCAGTACTTC
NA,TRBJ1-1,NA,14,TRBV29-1,CSVEFLHWATEAFF,TGCAGCGTTGAATTCCTCCATTGGGCCACTGAAGCTTTCTTT
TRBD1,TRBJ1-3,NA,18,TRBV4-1,CASSQGVRGRTGGVTIYF,TGCGCCAGCAGCCAAGGTGTGAGAGGCAGGACAGGGGGTGTCACCATATATTTT
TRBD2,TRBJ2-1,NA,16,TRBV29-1,CSVAGRERGVGNEQFF,TGCAGCGTTGCAGGCCGTGAGCGGGGGGTGGGCAATGAGCAGTTCTTC
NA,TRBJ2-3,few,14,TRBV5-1,CASSLAAATDTQYF,TGCGCCAGCAGCTTGGCCGCGGCCACAGATACGCAGTATTTT
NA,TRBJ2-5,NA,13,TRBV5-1,CASSIPGQETQYF,TGCGCCAGCAGCATTCCGGGACAAGAGACCCAGTACTTC
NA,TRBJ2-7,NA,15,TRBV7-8,CASSPLASQGYEQYF,TGTGCCAGCAGCCCGTTAGCCTCTCAGGGCTACGAGCAGTACTTC
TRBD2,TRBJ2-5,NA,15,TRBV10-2,CASTRSSGAQETQYF,TGCGCCAGCACCCGGTCTAGCGGGGCCCAAGAGACCCAGTACTTC
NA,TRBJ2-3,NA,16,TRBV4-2,CASSQDLGRGTDTQYF,TGTGCCAGCAGCCAAGATCTAGGGCGGGGTACAGATACGCAGTATTTT
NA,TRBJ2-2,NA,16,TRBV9,CASSVIGHNPPGELFF,TGTGCCAGCAGCGTAATTGGACACAACCCTCCCGGGGAGCTGTTTTTT
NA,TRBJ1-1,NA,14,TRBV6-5,CASTMGSMNTEAFF,TGTGCCAGCACGATGGGTAGCATGAACACTGAAGCTTTCTTT
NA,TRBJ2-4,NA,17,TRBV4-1,CASSQEGGIDTKNIQYF,TGCGCCAGCAGCCAGGAGGGGGGGATTGACACCAAAAACATTCAGTACTTC
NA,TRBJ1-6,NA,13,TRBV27,CTTREGLYSPLHF,TGTACTACACGGGAGGGTCTCTATTCACCCCTCCACTTT
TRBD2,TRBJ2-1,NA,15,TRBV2,CASRGSGGGAREQFF,TGTGCCAGCAGGGGGAGCGGCGGGGGGGCCAGGGAGCAGTTCTTC
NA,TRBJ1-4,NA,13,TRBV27,CASSERRGEKLFF,TGTGCCAGCAGCGAGCGAAGGGGTGAAAAACTGTTTTTT
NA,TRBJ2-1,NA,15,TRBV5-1,CASSLGTAGYNEQFF,TGCGCCAGCAGCTTGGGGACTGCCGGGTACAATGAGCAGTTCTTC
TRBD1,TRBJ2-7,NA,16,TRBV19,CASSIGERDSAYEQYF,TGTGCCAGTAGTATAGGGGAACGGGACAGTGCCTACGAGCAGTACTTC
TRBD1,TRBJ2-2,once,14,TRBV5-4,CASSLGGTVGELFF,TGTGCCAGCAGCTTGGGGGGGACAGTCGGGGAGCTGTTTTTT
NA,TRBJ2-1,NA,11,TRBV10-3,CATGVYNEQFF,TGTGCCACGGGAGTCTACAATGAGCAGTTCTTC
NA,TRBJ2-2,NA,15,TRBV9,CASSVEGLFTGELFF,TGTGCCAGCAGCGTAGAAGGACTATTCACCGGGGAGCTGTTTTTT
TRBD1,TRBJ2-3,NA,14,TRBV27,CASSIRQGSDTQYF,TGTGCCAGCAGTATCCGACAGGGGTCAGATACGCAGTATTTT